This TCR beta chain appears in the sequencing data of a study of identical twins. Trimming stripped 7 bases from V and 1 base from J, with 14 bases between. The germline gives CDR1 MNHNS, CDR2 SASEGT. This CDR3 has 14 amino acids. TCRdb independently ran MiXCR on the 5' RACE reads; one entry per CDR3 protein. Here the sample spans about 250,000 distinct CDR3 sequences, more than 13% being singletons. Only healthy Caucasians were enrolled as donors. The TCR was taken from a woman younger than 35 in good health. The sequenced sample consisted of memory (CD45RO+) T cells sorted from blood. This chain joins TRBV6-1 and TRBJ2-7, with D uncertain. The CDR3 DNA follows: TGTGCCAGCACCTCTCCCGCGGTTTCCTACGAGCAGTACTTC. It is translated as CASTSPAVSYEQYF.